This T cell receptor (beta chain) came from a study of T cell responses to AZD1222 COVID-19 vaccine. Points from the study as a whole: Distributed over spike, vaccine-associated CD4 TCRs predominated at 160-218 and 743-854. Donors, mostly white British, included more females; clonal diversity was possibly underestimated. At baseline, seropositivity was found in only 6 or 7 AZD1222 recipients. Repertoires were obtained solely post-peak T cell response.

Concerning this clone: What it binds is not known.

TCRdb keeps only in-frame clones here, not all; method: immunoSEQ multiplex PCR. The sample shows about 200,000 clones, under 95% of them seen only once. V shed 5 bases, J shed 3 bases, and the junction held 10 bases outside the gene matches. The CDR3 loop spans 16 amino acids. Germline loops: CDR1 SGHTA, CDR2 FQGNSA. Sample: peripheral blood, taken 28 days after the second AZD1222 dose. This sequence joins TRBV7-2 and TRBJ2-1, with 7 bases that match TRBD1. This receptor was taken from an adult who received the AZD1222 COVID-19 vaccine. The CDR3 here is CASSPRTGILYNEQFF. The CDR3, as DNA: TGTGCCAGCAGCCCGAGGACAGGAATACTCTACAATGAGCAGTTCTTC.